This entry features one TCR beta chain sequence. Antigen specificity is unknown. The sample comes from a study of response to subunit inactivated influenza vaccine. The CDR3 has 15 amino acids. CDR1 DFQATT and CDR2 SNEGSKA come from the germline V gene (reference sequence). V was trimmed by 1 base and J by 1 base, leaving 11 bases between them. TCRdb ran MiXCR on the RT-PCR reads and lists one entry per CDR3 protein. Of some 500,000 distinct CDR3 sequences in the sample, 16% are singletons; the top ten hold roughly 3%. Whole-study findings and limits: The authors suggested that few new T cells are recruited per seasonal influenza vaccination.

This sample comprised CD4+ T cells sorted from PBMCs, obtained approximately 25 months after vaccination. The clonotype was recovered from a man aged 45 to 70 who received an inactivated influenza vaccine. The gene calls are TRBV20-1 and TRBJ2-1; D is perhaps TRBD2 (5 bases). The CDR3 region has the DNA TGCAGTGCTAGAGCCCCCGGGAAGTCCTACAATGAGCAGTTCTTC. The encoded protein is CSARAPGKSYNEQFF.